These 15 T cell receptor beta chains were sequenced from one sample in a study of neurological immune-mediated disorders. Time point here: technical triplicate 1. One entry per CDR3 protein, called by TCRdb with MiXCR from the 5' RACE reads. The table includes roughly 25,000 distinct CDR3 sequences, over 10% detected once. Sequencing was performed on CD4+ T cells from blood. These receptors originate from a female donor with HTLV-1-associated myelopathy (HAM/TSP).

This clonotype appeared many times. The J gene is TRBJ2-7, the V gene TRBV20-1, with D unresolved. The CDR3 extends over 12 amino acids. The germline CDR1 and CDR2 sequences are DFQATT and SNEGSKA (reference sequence). V was shortened by 6 bases and J by 2 bases, with 11 bases between the two germline ends. The CDR3 DNA follows: TGCAGTGCCCAGACTCTGACCTACGAGCAGTACTTC. Its translation is CSAQTLTYEQYF.

This clonotype has only one observation. Its ends do not fully match the called genes, so a read error is possible. The V gene is TRBV7-6, the J gene TRBJ2-1; maybe TRBD1 (6 bases). There are 14 residues in the CDR3. The V gene's germline CDR1 is SGHVS and CDR2 FNYEAQ. In DNA form, the CDR3 reads TGTGTCAGCAGATTAGTTCCCCAGGGGTGGGAGCAGTTCTTC. Translation gives CVSRLVPQGWEQFF.

The CDR3 reads CASRIRGNYAGELFF. Written as DNA, the CDR3 is TGTGCCAGCAGGATAAGAGGGAACTATGCCGGGGAGCTGTTTTTT. The chain recombines TRBV6-2 or TRBV6-3 with TRBJ2-2, with D perhaps TRBD2 (5 bases). V was trimmed by 6 bases and J by 6 bases, leaving 17 bases between them. The CDR3 length is 15 residues. Germline CDR1 and CDR2: MNHEY and SVGEGT.

This clonotype rates as medium-sized. The chain is built from TRBV7-2 and TRBJ2-5; 12 bases align to TRBD2. The V and J ends lost 5 bases and 2 bases, in that order; junction bases with no gene match: 6. Germline lookup yields CDR1 SGHTA and CDR2 FQGNSA. The CDR3 extends over 16 amino acids. The CDR3 loop is CASSTDLAGGQETQYF. The CDR3 DNA is TGTGCCAGCAGCACCGACCTAGCGGGGGGGCAAGAGACCCAGTACTTC.

In this sample, this clonotype turned up many times. The chain employs TRBV27 and TRBJ1-6; D ambiguous. This CDR3 region has 13 residues. Trimming stripped 6 bases from V and 9 bases from J, with 12 bases between. Germline V gives CDR1 MNHEY, CDR2 SMNVEV (reference sequence). Written as DNA, the CDR3 is TGTGCCAGCAGACGGGTGCTAGGTTCACCCCTCCACTTT. This gives the protein CASRRVLGSPLHF.

This clonotype was found many times. J is TRBJ2-7 and V is TRBV27; D is unresolved. V gave up 6 bases and J gave up 5 bases, with 14 bases separating them. CDR3 length: 13 amino acids. Per germline, CDR1 MNHEY and CDR2 SMNVEV (reference sequence). CDR3: CASSLGVGDEQYF. The CDR3 nucleotides read TGTGCCAGCAGCCTCGGTGTGGGTGACGAGCAGTACTTC.

This clonotype was picked up many times. This sequence joins TRBV7-2 and TRBJ2-1; D unresolved. Between the trimmed V and J ends, which lost 1 base and 8 bases, there was a span of 15 bases. The CDR3 runs to 15 residues. Germline lookup yields CDR1 SGHTA and CDR2 FQGNSA. CDR3 residues: CASSLGAATGYEQFF. The CDR3 DNA reads TGTGCCAGCAGCTTAGGGGCGGCCACGGGCTATGAGCAGTTCTTC.

This clonotype was counted at least ten times. The gene calls are TRBV20-1 and TRBJ1-2, with D perhaps TRBD1 (6 bases). Deletions cut 3 bases from V and 5 bases from J, with 16 bases between. Germline V gene sequence: CDR1 DFQATT, CDR2 SNEGSKA (reference sequence). The CDR3 covers 14 residues. The CDR3: CSASKGGSPYGYTF. CDR3 nucleotides: TGCAGTGCTAGCAAGGGGGGAAGTCCATATGGCTACACCTTC.

This clonotype has a count of ten or more. The chain has TRBV20-1 and TRBJ1-5, with D unresolved. V was clipped by 3 bases and J by 0 bases, with 12 bases between them. The CDR3 sequence is 15 residues long. Germline-derived CDR1 and CDR2 are DFQATT and SNEGSKA (reference sequence). The CDR3 sequence: CSASQTLYSNQPQHF. Here the CDR3 DNA reads TGCAGTGCTAGTCAGACACTGTATAGCAATCAGCCCCAGCATTTT.

The gene calls are TRBV5-1 and TRBJ2-3; D is undetermined. Trimming shortened V by 4 bases and J by 1 base, and 7 bases separated the two germline ends. The CDR3 has 13 residues. Germline loops: CDR1 SGHRS, CDR2 YFSETQ. Written as DNA, the CDR3 is TGCGCCAGCAGCATAGAACGCACAGATACGCAGTATTTT. Translated, it gives CASSIERTDTQYF.

This clonotype was detected many times. The rearrangement links TRBV6-9 to TRBJ2-1, with D perhaps matching TRBD2 (5 bases). V lost 7 bases, J lost 6 bases, and 10 bases lay in between. The CDR3 is made up of 12 amino acids. Per germline, CDR1 MNHGY and CDR2 SVAAGI. CDR3 sequence: CASTRTRNEQFF. CDR3 nucleotide sequence: TGTGCCAGCACCCGGACTCGCAATGAGCAGTTCTTC.

This clonotype appeared many times. The chain combines TRBV5-5 with TRBJ1-1; 7 nucleotides agree with TRBD1. The J segment lost 9 bases and the V segment lost 4 bases, leaving 15 bases of the junction unmatched. CDR1 is SGHKS and CDR2 is YYEKEE in the germline V gene (reference sequence). The CDR3 totals 15 residues. CDR3 sequence (DNA): TGTGCCAGCAGCCCACAACTCCAGGGGGGCTATAAAGCTTTCTTT. Translating it yields CASSPQLQGGYKAFF.

This clonotype was picked up many times. V usage is TRBV3-1 and J usage is TRBJ2-2; D ambiguous. The CDR3 loop spans 15 amino acids. The ends were cut back, 1 base at V and 1 base at J, with 7 bases in the middle. Germline V gives CDR1 LGHDT, CDR2 YNNKEL (reference sequence). The DNA of the CDR3 is TGTGCCAGCAGCCAAGGCCTGTTGAACACCGGGGAGCTGTTTTTT. It codes for CASSQGLLNTGELFF.

The sample holds many counts of this clonotype. This chain connects TRBV6-1 to TRBJ2-5, with D tentatively TRBD1 (6 bases). V lost 4 bases and J lost 4, with 10 bases in between. Germline loops: CDR1 MNHNS, CDR2 SASEGT. This CDR3 contains 13 residues. CDR3 loop: CASSADSRETQYF. In DNA form, the CDR3 reads TGTGCCAGCAGTGCGGACAGTAGAGAGACCCAGTACTTC.

This clonotype was detected many times. This rearrangement joins TRBV20-1 to TRBJ2-1; 11 nucleotides line up with TRBD2. Germline V gene data show CDR1 as DFQATT and CDR2 as SNEGSKA (reference sequence). The V segment lost 3 bases and the J segment 10 bases; nucleotides outside the gene matches: 14. This CDR3 is 16 amino acids long. The CDR3 bases are TGCAGTGCTAGGGGAGGAACTAGCGGGAGATTGAACGAGCAGTTCTTC. The encoded protein is CSARGGTSGRLNEQFF.